What follows describes a single T cell receptor beta chain. Its target is not known. At one end, the junction sequence differs from germline, possibly due to a read error. This entry belongs to a study of tumor-infiltrating lymphocytes in primary liver carcinoma. Overall study context: Stage T1-T3 N0M0 and a size of roughly 4.2 to 11 cm characterized the tumors. Regarding the study as a whole: A significantly higher top-250-clone fraction was recorded for tumors than for blood (p = 0.039).

The CDR3 extends over 14 amino acids. Germline-derived CDR1 and CDR2 are SGHDN and FVKESK. From about 19-30 mg of unsorted bulk tissue, DNA and RNA were co-extracted together. These patients lived with chronic HBV infection and had never been treated. There were over 75% viable tumor cells in every single sample of tumor. Reverse transcription of roughly 0.5 ug total RNA with a constant-region primer produced TCR beta cDNA. Sequencing libraries for TCR beta derived from three nested multiplex PCR rounds that used slightly modified ARM-PCR. Researchers ran the first two PCR rounds for approximately 9 cycles each with TRBV1-TRBV30 forward primers and a C-beta reverse primer. TCRdb redid the calling of the multiplex PCR reads with MiXCR, one entry per CDR3 protein. Of 95,000 to 100,000 distinct CDR3 sequences listed, approximately 70% are singletons.

Sequenced material: liver tumor tissue from sampling region 2. Specified subset: tumor region T2, inferior pole. This chain links TRBV14 with TRBJ1-2; D ambiguous. The TCR originated in a woman aged 60 to 75 with primary liver carcinoma and hepatitis B virus infection. The CDR3 sequence is CANSQNGGPQGYTF. Here the CDR3 DNA reads TGTGCCAACAGCCAAAATGGAGGGCCCCAGGGCTACACCTTC.